The rows below give T cell receptor beta chains drawn from one sample of a study of radiotherapy plus CTLA-4 blockade in lung cancer. Clones were sequenced by immunoSEQ multiplex PCR, and TCRdb holds only the in-frame ones, with some missing. The profile shows fewer than 140,000 clones, 85% to 90% of them singletons. Sequencing was performed on peripheral blood, taken from a patient treated with radiotherapy plus ipilimumab. The receptors originated from a human donor with non-small cell lung cancer that progressed on radiotherapy plus ipilimumab. Some clones in this sample may be carry-over from other donors' samples. CDR3s include the opening cysteine and the closing phenylalanine or tryptophan. D genes are given only for firm matches. Where a row states a size, it is once, few, many or the class of an expanded clone; other rows omit it.

j_gene: TRBJ2-1; d_gene: .; v_gene: TRBV7-9; abundance: .; CDR3nt: TGTGCCAGCAGCCAAGGAGGTTACAATGAGCAGTTCTTC; CDR3aa: CASSQGGYNEQFF
j_gene: TRBJ1-1; d_gene: .; v_gene: TRBV18; abundance: .; CDR3nt: TGTGCCAGCTCACCAAACAGGGCGAACACTGAAGCTTTCTTT; CDR3aa: CASSPNRANTEAFF
j_gene: TRBJ1-2; d_gene: .; v_gene: TRBV9; abundance: .; CDR3nt: TGTGCCAGCAGCGTACAGGGCATCTATGGCTACACCTTC; CDR3aa: CASSVQGIYGYTF
j_gene: TRBJ2-5; d_gene: TRBD2; v_gene: TRBV29-1; abundance: .; CDR3nt: TGCAGCGTAGAAAAGGGACTAGCGGGCGGGGAGACCCAGTACTTC; CDR3aa: CSVEKGLAGGETQYF
j_gene: TRBJ2-6; d_gene: .; v_gene: TRBV5-1; abundance: .; CDR3nt: TGCGCCAGCAGCTCATCCACCTCTGGGGCCAACGTCCTGACTTTC; CDR3aa: CASSSSTSGANVLTF
j_gene: TRBJ1-2; d_gene: .; v_gene: TRBV18; abundance: .; CDR3nt: TGTGCCAGCTCACCACCTATGCGGGGGGATTTGGATGGCTACACCTTC; CDR3aa: CASSPPMRGDLDGYTF
j_gene: TRBJ1-2; d_gene: TRBD1; v_gene: TRBV4-1; abundance: .; CDR3nt: TGCGCCAGCAGCCAAGAAGGGACAGGAGCTAACTATGGCTACACCTTC; CDR3aa: CASSQEGTGANYGYTF
j_gene: TRBJ1-1; d_gene: TRBD1; v_gene: TRBV5-4; abundance: few; CDR3nt: TGTGCCAGCAGCTCACCTTGGACAGGGCGAGGCGCTTTCTTT; CDR3aa: CASSSPWTGRGAFF
j_gene: TRBJ1-1; d_gene: TRBD1; v_gene: TRBV29-1; abundance: .; CDR3nt: TGCAGCGTTGGGGTAGCAGGGGGCACTGAAGCTTTCTTT; CDR3aa: CSVGVAGGTEAFF
j_gene: TRBJ1-2; d_gene: .; v_gene: TRBV6-5; abundance: .; CDR3nt: TGTGCCAGCAGTGAATGGGCAGACTATGGCTACACCTTC; CDR3aa: CASSEWADYGYTF
j_gene: TRBJ1-4; d_gene: .; v_gene: TRBV2; abundance: .; CDR3nt: TGTGCCAGCGATCAGCGGGACTGGACTAATGAAAAACTGTTTTTT; CDR3aa: CASDQRDWTNEKLFF
j_gene: TRBJ1-1; d_gene: TRBD1; v_gene: TRBV6-6; abundance: .; CDR3nt: TGTGCCAGCACAGACAGGGAAGTGGAGAACACTGAAGCTTTCTTT; CDR3aa: CASTDREVENTEAFF
j_gene: TRBJ2-5; d_gene: .; v_gene: TRBV5-1; abundance: .; CDR3nt: TGCGCCAGCAGCTTGTTGGGGAACCAAGAGACCCAGTACTTC; CDR3aa: CASSLLGNQETQYF
j_gene: TRBJ1-2; d_gene: .; v_gene: TRBV9; abundance: .; CDR3nt: TGTGCCAGCAGCCCGAGGGGTAGGGGATTGAGGGGCTACACCTTC; CDR3aa: CASSPRGRGLRGYTF
j_gene: TRBJ2-7; d_gene: .; v_gene: TRBV4-3; abundance: .; CDR3nt: TGCGCCAGCAGCCAAGATCGGTCGGGGCCTTACTCCTACGAGCAGTACTTC; CDR3aa: CASSQDRSGPYSYEQYF
j_gene: TRBJ1-5; d_gene: .; v_gene: TRBV5-6; abundance: .; CDR3nt: TGTGCCAGCAGCTTCATAGGGGTCGATCAGCCCCAGCATTTT; CDR3aa: CASSFIGVDQPQHF
j_gene: TRBJ2-7; d_gene: .; v_gene: TRBV5-1; abundance: .; CDR3nt: TGCGCCAGCAGCTTGGCCTTGAAGGGAGACGAGCAGTACTTC; CDR3aa: CASSLALKGDEQYF
j_gene: TRBJ2-5; d_gene: TRBD1; v_gene: TRBV4-1; abundance: once; CDR3nt: TGCGCCAGCAGCCATGATGGACAGGGTCAAGAGACCCAGTACTTC; CDR3aa: CASSHDGQGQETQYF
j_gene: TRBJ2-5; d_gene: TRBD2; v_gene: TRBV27; abundance: .; CDR3nt: TGTGCCAGCAGTTCAGCGAGCGGGGGGGTCGAGACCCAGTACTTC; CDR3aa: CASSSASGGVETQYF
j_gene: TRBJ2-2; d_gene: .; v_gene: TRBV6-5; abundance: .; CDR3nt: TGTGCCAGCAGTGAAAGGCGGCCCGGGGAGCTGTTTTTT; CDR3aa: CASSERRPGELFF
j_gene: TRBJ1-5; d_gene: .; v_gene: TRBV6-1; abundance: once; CDR3nt: TGTGCCAGCACAGAAGACACGGCATATCAGCCCCAGCATTTT; CDR3aa: CASTEDTAYQPQHF
j_gene: TRBJ2-7; d_gene: TRBD2; v_gene: TRBV7-2; abundance: .; CDR3nt: TGTGCCAGCAGTACTACCGGGACTAGCGGGGGGGCCCCCCAGCAGTACTTC; CDR3aa: CASSTTGTSGGAPQQYF
j_gene: TRBJ2-2; d_gene: TRBD2; v_gene: TRBV11-2; abundance: .; CDR3nt: TGTGCCAGCAGCCCCAGACTAGCGGACACCGGGGAGCTGTTTTTT; CDR3aa: CASSPRLADTGELFF
j_gene: TRBJ1-1; d_gene: .; v_gene: TRBV11-2; abundance: .; CDR3nt: TGTGCCAGCAGTCACCGAAGGTCCATGAACACTGAAGCTTTCTTT; CDR3aa: CASSHRRSMNTEAFF
j_gene: TRBJ2-3; d_gene: .; v_gene: TRBV7-6; abundance: .; CDR3nt: TGTGCCAGCAGCTTAGTCGGATGGAGCGCAGATACGCAGTATTTT; CDR3aa: CASSLVGWSADTQYF
j_gene: TRBJ1-2; d_gene: .; v_gene: TRBV6-6; abundance: .; CDR3nt: TGTGCCAGCAGTTACGGGGACAACTATGGCTACACCTTC; CDR3aa: CASSYGDNYGYTF
j_gene: TRBJ1-3; d_gene: TRBD1; v_gene: TRBV2; abundance: .; CDR3nt: TGTGCCAGGAGGGACAGGGAAATCTCTGGAAACACCATATATTTT; CDR3aa: CARRDREISGNTIYF
j_gene: TRBJ1-6; d_gene: .; v_gene: TRBV11-3; abundance: .; CDR3nt: TGTGCCAGCAGCTTAGAGGCCGGTTCACCCCTCCACTTT; CDR3aa: CASSLEAGSPLHF
j_gene: TRBJ1-2; d_gene: .; v_gene: TRBV25-1; abundance: .; CDR3nt: TGTGCCAGCAGTGAAACTGGGGGCCGACCCAGGAACTATGGCTACACCTTC; CDR3aa: CASSETGGRPRNYGYTF
j_gene: TRBJ1-2; d_gene: .; v_gene: TRBV28; abundance: .; CDR3nt: TGTGCCAGCAGACCCTTGGGAGAGGGAGGGGGCTACACCTTC; CDR3aa: CASRPLGEGGGYTF
j_gene: TRBJ2-3; d_gene: .; v_gene: TRBV6-6; abundance: .; CDR3nt: TGTGCCGGACAACCGAAGGGAGGCACAGATACGCAGTATTTT; CDR3aa: CAGQPKGGTDTQYF
j_gene: TRBJ2-3; d_gene: .; v_gene: TRBV6-5; abundance: .; CDR3nt: TGTGCCAGCAGGGAGACCTTTGCTGATACGCAGTATTTT; CDR3aa: CASRETFADTQYF
j_gene: TRBJ1-2; d_gene: .; v_gene: TRBV7-9; abundance: .; CDR3nt: TGTGCCAGCAGCTCCCCCTCCGGGGTCGCCGGGTATGGCTACACCTTC; CDR3aa: CASSSPSGVAGYGYTF
j_gene: TRBJ2-3; d_gene: .; v_gene: TRBV6-5; abundance: few; CDR3nt: TGTGCCAGCAGCCACGGGACTCTAAACACAGATACGCAGTATTTT; CDR3aa: CASSHGTLNTDTQYF
j_gene: TRBJ1-5; d_gene: TRBD1; v_gene: TRBV30; abundance: .; CDR3nt: TGTGCCTGGAGTGAGGGGACAGGGGGCCTCAATCAGCCCCAGCATTTT; CDR3aa: CAWSEGTGGLNQPQHF
j_gene: TRBJ1-1; d_gene: .; v_gene: TRBV7-2; abundance: once; CDR3nt: TGTGCCAGCAGCTTACCTCCGGAAGTGAACACTGAAGCTTTCTTT; CDR3aa: CASSLPPEVNTEAFF
j_gene: TRBJ1-6; d_gene: .; v_gene: TRBV15; abundance: .; CDR3nt: TGTGCCACCAGCAGAGATGGCGGAGGGGGAAGGGGGTCACCCCTCCACTTT; CDR3aa: CATSRDGGGGRGSPLHF
j_gene: TRBJ2-7; d_gene: TRBD1; v_gene: TRBV7-8; abundance: .; CDR3nt: TGTGCCAGCAGCTTTGGGACAGTGTACGAGCAGTACTTC; CDR3aa: CASSFGTVYEQYF
j_gene: TRBJ2-1; d_gene: TRBD2; v_gene: TRBV7-7; abundance: once; CDR3nt: TGTGCTAGCAGCTTAGCCAGCGGGGGGAACTACAATGAGCAGTTCTTC; CDR3aa: CASSLASGGNYNEQFF
j_gene: TRBJ2-1; d_gene: TRBD2; v_gene: TRBV6-4; abundance: .; CDR3nt: TGTGCCAGCAGTGACTCAGCGGGGGGGTACAATGAGCAGTTCTTC; CDR3aa: CASSDSAGGYNEQFF
j_gene: TRBJ1-2; d_gene: TRBD1; v_gene: TRBV7-2; abundance: .; CDR3nt: TGTGCCAGCAGCTACGGGACAGCTAACTATGGCTACACCTTC; CDR3aa: CASSYGTANYGYTF
j_gene: TRBJ1-2; d_gene: .; v_gene: TRBV27; abundance: .; CDR3nt: TGTGCCAGCAGTCCCTACAGCTGGGCCCTCTATGGCTACACCTTC; CDR3aa: CASSPYSWALYGYTF
j_gene: TRBJ1-1; d_gene: .; v_gene: TRBV10-3; abundance: once; CDR3nt: TGTGCCATCAGTGCGGGGCCGGAGACGGAAGCTTTCTTT; CDR3aa: CAISAGPETEAFF
j_gene: TRBJ2-3; d_gene: .; v_gene: TRBV5-5; abundance: .; CDR3nt: TGTGCCAGCAGCTTTACCGGGTTCGGGGATACGCAGTATTTT; CDR3aa: CASSFTGFGDTQYF
j_gene: TRBJ1-2; d_gene: TRBD1; v_gene: TRBV5-8; abundance: .; CDR3nt: TGTGCCAGCGGGACAGGGGGTCTCTATGGCTACACCTTC; CDR3aa: CASGTGGLYGYTF
j_gene: TRBJ1-1; d_gene: .; v_gene: TRBV6-5; abundance: .; CDR3nt: TGTGCCAGCAGCTTAATGGGGGGTACGTACACTGAAGCTTTCTTT; CDR3aa: CASSLMGGTYTEAFF
j_gene: TRBJ2-5; d_gene: .; v_gene: TRBV5-1; abundance: .; CDR3nt: TGCGCCAGCAGCTTGGGGGACGGCCTAGAGACCCAGTACTTC; CDR3aa: CASSLGDGLETQYF
j_gene: TRBJ1-1; d_gene: TRBD1; v_gene: TRBV6-1; abundance: .; CDR3nt: TGTGCCAGCAGTGAAGTTGGACAGGGACGCACTGAAGCTTTCTTT; CDR3aa: CASSEVGQGRTEAFF